These 23 T cell receptor beta chains came from one sample sequenced in a study of early T cells in non-severe SARS-CoV-2 infection. From the 5' RACE reads, TCRdb called clonotypes with MiXCR, one entry per CDR3 protein. Of 20,000 to 25,000 distinct CDR3 sequences listed, roughly 4% are singletons. Sequenced: whole blood. The receptors derive from an adult who was a healthcare worker with PCR-confirmed SARS-CoV-2 infection or an uninfected control (not recorded which).

This clonotype showed up many times. J is TRBJ2-6 and V is TRBV20-1; maybe TRBD2 (5 bases). With 2 bases removed from V and 4 bases from J, the gap between germline ends came to 18 bases. The CDR3 is 17 amino acids. Germline CDR1 reads DFQATT; CDR2 reads SNEGSKA (reference sequence). As DNA, the CDR3 is TGCAGTGCTAGACACGCAAAACTAGTAACCGGGGCCAACGTCCTGACTTTC. It yields the protein CSARHAKLVTGANVLTF.

This clonotype was found many times. This sequence joins TRBV6-5 and TRBJ1-4; weak D call: TRBD1 (5 bases). Trimming cost V 6 bases and J 8 bases, with 13 bases left between them. The CDR3 length is 13 residues. In germline, CDR1 is MNHEY, CDR2 SVGAGI. CDR3 protein: CASSPRGWEKLFF. CDR3 bases: TGTGCCAGCAGCCCCCGGGGCTGGGAAAAACTGTTTTTT.

This clonotype was seen ten or more times. V gene TRBV11-2 combines with J gene TRBJ2-3, with D possibly being TRBD1 (6 bases). Germline V lookup: CDR1 SGHAT, CDR2 FQNNGV. This CDR3 is 14 amino acids long. With 4 bases removed from V and 2 bases from J, the gap between germline ends came to 10 bases. CDR3: CASSSRGYTDTQYF. The CDR3 region has the DNA TGTGCCAGCAGCTCGAGGGGGTACACAGATACGCAGTATTTT. The whole variable domain, filled in from reference TRBV11-2 and TRBJ2-3, reads EAGVAQSPRYKIIEKRQSVAFWCNPISGHATLYWYQQILGQGPKLLIQFQNNGVVDDSQLPKDRFSAERLKGVDSTLKIQPAKLEDSAVYLCASSSRGYTDTQYFGPGTRLTVL.

This clonotype was recorded at least ten times. The V call is TRBV18, the J call TRBJ1-2; 7 bases align to TRBD1. CDR3 size: 14 residues. Trimming cost V 2 bases and J 4 bases; bases outside gene matches: 4. Germline V CDR1 and CDR2: KGHSH, LQKENI. The CDR3 here is CASSPFQGGYGYTF. Written as DNA, the CDR3 is TGTGCCAGCTCACCATTCCAGGGGGGCTATGGCTACACCTTC.

By share of the sample, this clonotype is medium-sized. The chain has TRBV19 and TRBJ2-1; no firm D call. Germline V gene sequence: CDR1 LNHDA, CDR2 SQIVND (reference sequence). Trimming took off 7 bases at V and 2 bases at J, with 21 bases between the two ends. The CDR3 is 17 residues long. The CDR3 sequence: CASTRSRTDPPYNEQFF. The CDR3 DNA reads as TGTGCCAGTACTCGGTCACGGACCGATCCACCCTACAATGAGCAGTTCTTC.

There are many counts of this clonotype. The chain employs TRBV20-1 and TRBJ2-7; D may be TRBD1 or TRBD2 (5 bases each). Per the germline V gene, CDR1 is DFQATT and CDR2 is SNEGSKA (reference sequence). Trimming took off 5 bases at V and 6 bases at J, with 17 bases between the two ends. CDR3 length: 13 amino acids. CDR3: CSARRDPHGEQYF. CDR3 coding DNA: TGCAGTGCTCGACGGGACCCTCACGGCGAGCAGTACTTC.

Ten or more counts support this clonotype. This sequence joins TRBV28 and TRBJ2-5, with 8 bases matching TRBD1. Germline CDR1 and CDR2: MDHEN and SYDVKM. The CDR3 runs 14 residues. V shed 6 bases, J shed 8 bases, and the junction held 11 bases outside the gene matches. The CDR3 sequence is CASSPTQTGETQYF. In nucleotides, the CDR3 is TGTGCCAGCAGCCCGACCCAGACAGGGGAAACCCAGTACTTC. Full variable domain (missing parts from reference TRBV28 and TRBJ2-5): DVKVTQSSRYLVKRTGEKVFLECVQDMDHENMFWYRQDPGLGLRLIYFSYDVKMKEKGDIPEGYSVSREKKERFSLILESASTNQTSMYLCASSPTQTGETQYFGPGTRLLVL.

Only a few counts were recorded for this clonotype. This chain connects TRBV29-1 to TRBJ2-3; the D gene is possibly TRBD1 (5 bases). The CDR3 runs to 13 residues. With 7 bases removed from V and 6 bases from J, the gap between germline ends came to 17 bases. CDR1 is SQVTM, CDR2 ANQGSEA, per germline. The CDR3 nucleotides are TGCAGCGCCCGGACCCTTGGGGCTGATACGCAGTATTTT. This translates into CSARTLGADTQYF.

This clonotype was observed at least ten times. The chain is built from TRBV9 and TRBJ1-2; the D is unclear. Trimming removed 0 bases from V and 5 bases from J, with 11 bases in between. The V gene's germline CDR1 is SGDLS and CDR2 YYNGEE. The CDR3 spans 14 residues. The CDR3, as DNA: TGTGCCAGCAGCGTAGATCCGGAGGAGTATGGCTACACCTTC. It translates to CASSVDPEEYGYTF.

V usage is TRBV6-2 or TRBV6-3 and J usage is TRBJ2-5; D gene ambiguous. V was shortened by 6 bases and J by 5 bases, with 13 bases between the two germline ends. Germline V lookup: CDR1 MNHEY, CDR2 SVGEGT. CDR3 length: 13 residues. The CDR3 nucleotides are TGTGCCAGCAGAGGCCAGCCCGGCGAGACCCAGTACTTC. Translated, it gives CASRGQPGETQYF.

By sample share, this clonotype is medium-sized. The chain links TRBV5-1 to TRBJ2-6, with 9 nucleotides matching TRBD1. J gave up 1 base and V 0 bases, and 5 bases lay outside the gene matches. Germline V gives CDR1 SGHRS, CDR2 YFSETQ. The CDR3 consists of 18 residues. The CDR3 sequence: CASSLDGTGNSGANVLTF. In DNA, the CDR3 is TGCGCCAGCAGCTTGGACGGGACAGGGAATTCTGGGGCCAACGTCCTGACTTTC.

This clonotype was observed many times. This chain joins TRBV3-1 and TRBJ1-3; D is uncertain. The germline V gene encodes CDR1 LGHDT and CDR2 YNNKEL (reference sequence). Trimming took 4 bases from V and 0 from J, leaving 13 bases between them. The CDR3 consists of 16 residues. CDR3 loop: CASSLLGGSSGNTIYF. DNA of the CDR3: TGTGCCAGCAGCCTACTCGGCGGCAGCTCTGGAAACACCATATATTTT.

This sequence joins TRBV28 and TRBJ1-4, with TRBD1 matching 7 bases. CDR3 length: 15 residues. Germline V gene sequence: CDR1 MDHEN, CDR2 SYDVKM. V dropped 4 bases and J dropped 4; count of bases not matched to a gene: 6. The CDR3 region has the DNA TGTGCCAGCAGTTCGGACAGGAACCTTAATGAAAAACTGTTTTTT. This sequence encodes CASSSDRNLNEKLFF.

This clonotype is categorized as medium-sized. This chain connects TRBV7-8 to TRBJ2-1, with D unresolved. In germline, CDR1 is SGHVS, CDR2 FQNEAQ. V shed 0 bases and J shed 3 bases, with 15 bases lying between them. CDR3 length equals 17 residues. In DNA form, the CDR3 reads TGTGCCAGCAGCTTAGCCGTGGATTTGTTCGGCTACAATGAGCAGTTCTTC. Residues: CASSLAVDLFGYNEQFF.

At least ten counts were recorded for this clonotype. The chain links TRBV7-2 to TRBJ2-5; D assignment may be TRBD1 or TRBD2 (5 bases each). The V end lost 1 base, the J end lost 4 bases, and 10 bases lay between the germline ends. Germline V gives CDR1 SGHTA, CDR2 FQGNSA. This CDR3 has 14 amino acids. CDR3 sequence reads: CASSLEPGRETQYF. CDR3 DNA sequence: TGTGCCAGCAGCTTAGAGCCAGGGAGAGAGACCCAGTACTTC.

This clonotype was recorded many times. This rearrangement joins TRBV5-4 to TRBJ1-2, with 7 bases aligning to TRBD1. V was clipped by 3 bases and J by 4 bases; unmatched bases: 3. The CDR3 totals 13 residues. Germline-derived CDR1 and CDR2 are SGHNT and YYREEE (reference sequence). CDR3 nucleotide sequence: TGTGCCAGCAGCTACCAGGGGGTCTATGGCTACACCTTC. It translates to CASSYQGVYGYTF. Variable domain in full (rest from reference TRBV5-4 and TRBJ1-2): ETGVTQSPTHLIKTRGQQVTLRCSSQSGHNTVSWYQQALGQGPQFIFQYYREEENGRGNFPPRFSGLQFPNYSSELNVNALELDDSALYLCASSYQGVYGYTFGSGTRLTVV.

This clonotype was counted at least ten times. V and J are TRBV28 and TRBJ2-6, with D perhaps TRBD2 (6 bases). The CDR3 is 19 amino acids. With 5 bases removed from V and 0 bases from J, the gap between germline ends came to 20 bases. The V gene's germline CDR1 is MDHEN and CDR2 SYDVKM. CDR3 coding DNA: TGTGCCAGCAGTCCCCTTACCGGGACTTTCAGCTCTGGGGCCAACGTCCTGACTTTC. It specifies CASSPLTGTFSSGANVLTF.

This clonotype came up many times. DNA of the CDR3: TGTGCCAGCAGCCACGCGGGCCAAGAGACCCAGTACTTC. This translates into CASSHAGQETQYF. The chain employs TRBV3-1 and TRBJ2-5; a weak D match, TRBD2 (5 bases). This CDR3 is built from 13 residues. Per germline, CDR1 LGHDT and CDR2 YNNKEL (reference sequence). The V end was cut by 3 bases, the J end by 1 base, with 6 bases between.

This clonotype was detected ten times or more. The rearrangement joins TRBV20-1 to TRBJ2-1; D possibly corresponds to TRBD1 (6 bases). Trimming stripped 5 bases from V and 6 bases from J, with 20 bases between. Germline assignment: CDR1 DFQATT and CDR2 SNEGSKA (reference sequence). This CDR3 has 15 residues. The DNA of the CDR3 is TGCAGTGCTGCCCGCCGGGACACGGGATTCAATGAGCAGTTCTTC. It yields the protein CSAARRDTGFNEQFF.

Many counts were recorded for this clonotype. The chain recombines TRBV30 with TRBJ1-3, with a weak D call TRBD1 (5 bases). The CDR3 is made up of 18 amino acids. Germline-derived CDR1 and CDR2 are GTSNPN and SVGIG (reference sequence). V dropped 1 base and J dropped 3 bases, with 22 bases sitting between them. The CDR3 here is CAWSAGTPARGYGNTIYF. CDR3 nucleotides: TGTGCCTGGAGTGCCGGGACTCCGGCAAGGGGTTATGGAAACACCATATATTTT.

In its sample, this clonotype was seen many times. This sequence joins TRBV21-1 and TRBJ2-1; the table's D call, TRBD2, was not checked against the DNA. TRBV21-1 is given as a pseudogene. The CDR3 spans 14 residues. Here the CDR3 DNA reads TGTGCCAGCACCCCGGTTAGCGGGGGGCCCCAGCAGTTCTTC. It codes for CASTPVSGGPQQFF.

This clonotype was seen a few times. The chain carries TRBV5-1 and TRBJ2-2; TRBD2 matches 7 bases. J was trimmed by 6 bases and V by 2 bases; bases with no gene match: 1. Germline CDR1 reads SGHRS; CDR2 reads YFSETQ. The CDR3 extends over 13 amino acids. CDR3 coding DNA: TGCGCCAGCAGCTTCGGACTAGCCGGGGAGCTGTTTTTT. Its protein is CASSFGLAGELFF.

Remarks on this clonotype: The germline gene is not matched at one end of the junction; a read error may be the cause. The rearrangement joins TRBV29-1 to TRBJ1-4, with 8 bases fitting TRBD1. CDR3 size: 12 residues. CDR1 is SQVTM, CDR2 ANQGSEA, per germline. The DNA for the CDR3 is TGCAGCGTCCAGGGGGCTAAAGAAAAACTGTTTTTT. Translation gives CSVQGAKEKLFF.